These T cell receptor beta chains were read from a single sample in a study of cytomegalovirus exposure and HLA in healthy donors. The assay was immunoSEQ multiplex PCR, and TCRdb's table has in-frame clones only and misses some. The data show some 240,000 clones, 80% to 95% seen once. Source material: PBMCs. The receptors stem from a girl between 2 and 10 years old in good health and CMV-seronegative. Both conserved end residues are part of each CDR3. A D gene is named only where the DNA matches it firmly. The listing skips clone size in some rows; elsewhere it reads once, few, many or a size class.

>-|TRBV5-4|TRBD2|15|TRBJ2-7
CASSQGLAGDYEQYF
TGTGCCAGCAGCCAAGGACTAGCGGGGGACTACGAGCAGTACTTC
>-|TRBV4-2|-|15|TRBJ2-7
CASSQGDLAWNEQYF
TGTGCCAGCAGCCAAGGGGATCTAGCTTGGAACGAGCAGTACTTC
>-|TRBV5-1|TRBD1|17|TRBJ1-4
CASSLAGGTGDNEKLFF
TGCGCCAGCAGCTTGGCCGGGGGGACAGGTGATAATGAAAAACTGTTTTTT
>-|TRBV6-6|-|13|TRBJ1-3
CASSSGTGNTIYF
TGTGCCAGCAGTTCAGGGACTGGAAACACCATATATTTT
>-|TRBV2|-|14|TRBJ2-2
CASREVGNTGELFF
TGTGCCAGCAGGGAAGTTGGCAACACCGGGGAGCTGTTTTTT
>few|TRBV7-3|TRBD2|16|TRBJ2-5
CASSLTGLAGQETQYF
TGTGCCAGCAGCCTCACAGGACTAGCGGGGCAAGAGACCCAGTACTTC
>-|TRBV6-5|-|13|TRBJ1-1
CASRQGAMREAFF
TGTGCCAGCAGACAGGGCGCCATGAGAGAAGCTTTCTTT
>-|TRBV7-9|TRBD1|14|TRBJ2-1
CASSLGSGGNEQFF
TGTGCCAGCAGCTTAGGATCAGGGGGCAACGAGCAGTTCTTC
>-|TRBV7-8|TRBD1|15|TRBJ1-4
CASSSGTGGPEKLFF
TGTGCCAGCAGCTCCGGGACAGGGGGCCCCGAAAAACTGTTTTTT
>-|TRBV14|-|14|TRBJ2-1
CASSQAISTIEQFF
TGTGCCAGCAGCCAAGCCATTTCTACGATTGAGCAGTTCTTC
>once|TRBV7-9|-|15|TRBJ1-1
CASSLEDSRNTEAFF
TGTGCCAGCAGCTTAGAGGACAGCAGGAACACTGAAGCTTTCTTT
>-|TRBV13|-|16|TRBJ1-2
CASRYTPAGASYGYTF
TGTGCCAGCAGATATACCCCGGCGGGGGCCAGCTATGGCTACACCTTC
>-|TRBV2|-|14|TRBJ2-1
CASRERNSYNEQFF
TGTGCCAGCAGGGAGCGGAACTCCTACAATGAGCAGTTCTTC
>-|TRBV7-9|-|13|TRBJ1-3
CASSLAWEDTIYF
TGTGCCAGCAGCTTAGCGTGGGAGGACACCATATATTTT
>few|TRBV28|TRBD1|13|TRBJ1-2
CASSRGQSYGYTF
TGTGCCAGCAGCCGGGGACAGAGCTATGGCTACACCTTC
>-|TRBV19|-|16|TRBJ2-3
CASSQYGDRNTDTQYF
TGTGCCAGTAGCCAATACGGCGACAGAAACACAGATACGCAGTATTTT
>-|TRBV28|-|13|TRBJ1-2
CASKGRDKHGYTF
TGTGCCAGCAAGGGCAGGGATAAGCATGGCTACACCTTC
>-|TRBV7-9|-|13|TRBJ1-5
CASSRGGNQPQHF
TGTGCCAGCAGCCGCGGAGGGAATCAGCCCCAGCATTTT
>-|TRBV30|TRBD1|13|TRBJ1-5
CAWTTGGNQPQHF
TGTGCCTGGACAACAGGGGGCAATCAGCCCCAGCATTTT
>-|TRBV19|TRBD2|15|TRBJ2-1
CASSHTGLDYNEQFF
TGTGCCAGTAGCCATACGGGACTAGATTACAATGAGCAGTTCTTC
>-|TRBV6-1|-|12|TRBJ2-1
CASSAVNNEQFF
TGTGCCAGCAGTGCGGTAAACAATGAGCAGTTCTTC
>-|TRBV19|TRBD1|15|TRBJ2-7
CASSIDGTGLSEQYF
TGTGCCAGTAGTATAGACGGGACAGGGCTGTCCGAGCAGTACTTC
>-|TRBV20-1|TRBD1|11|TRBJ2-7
CSATQGDEQYF
TGCAGTGCTACACAGGGGGACGAGCAGTACTTC
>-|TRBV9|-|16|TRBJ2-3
CASSVGRGGTTDTQYF
TGTGCCAGCAGCGTTGGTAGGGGGGGGACCACAGATACGCAGTATTTT
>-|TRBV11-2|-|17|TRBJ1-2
CASSLGALRDKGGGYTF
TGTGCCAGCAGCTTAGGGGCTTTGAGGGACAAGGGCGGTGGCTACACCTTC
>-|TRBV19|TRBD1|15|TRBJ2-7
CASRFQGASSYEQYF
TGTGCCAGTAGGTTCCAGGGGGCCTCCTCCTACGAGCAGTACTTC
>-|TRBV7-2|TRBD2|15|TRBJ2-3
CASSAGRGVTDTQYF
TGTGCCAGCAGCGCGGGGCGGGGGGTCACAGATACGCAGTATTTT
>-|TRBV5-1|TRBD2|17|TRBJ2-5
CASSERLATARQETQYF
TGCGCCAGCAGCGAGAGACTAGCGACAGCCAGACAAGAGACCCAGTACTTC
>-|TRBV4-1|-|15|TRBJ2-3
CASSQLAGFTDTQYF
TGCGCCAGCAGCCAACTTGCAGGGTTCACAGATACGCAGTATTTT
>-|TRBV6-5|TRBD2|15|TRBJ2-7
CASRGSGRDWVKQYF
TGTGCCAGCAGGGGTAGCGGGAGAGATTGGGTGAAGCAGTACTTC
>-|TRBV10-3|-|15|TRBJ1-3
CAISESGSAGNTIYF
TGTGCCATCAGTGAGTCCGGGTCTGCTGGAAACACCATATATTTT
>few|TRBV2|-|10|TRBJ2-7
CASSGPEQYF
TGTGCCAGCAGTGGGCCCGAGCAGTACTTC
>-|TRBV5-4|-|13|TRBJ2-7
CASSLLPDYEQYF
TGTGCCAGCAGCTTGTTGCCAGACTACGAGCAGTACTTC
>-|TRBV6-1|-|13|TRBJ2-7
CASSPLGGYEQYF
TGTGCCAGCAGCCCCTTAGGGGGCTACGAGCAGTACTTC
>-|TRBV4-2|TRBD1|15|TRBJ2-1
CASSQVGQAYNEQFF
TGTGCCAGCAGCCAAGTGGGACAGGCCTACAATGAGCAGTTCTTC
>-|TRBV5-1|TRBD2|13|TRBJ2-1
CASSLEASGSQFF
TGCGCCAGCAGCTTGGAGGCTAGCGGGAGTCAGTTCTTC
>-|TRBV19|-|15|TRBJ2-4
CASREAAGTKNIQYF
TGTGCCAGTAGGGAGGCGGCAGGAACCAAAAACATTCAGTACTTC
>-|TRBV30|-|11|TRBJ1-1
CAGRGGSEAFF
TGTGCCGGAAGGGGGGGCAGTGAAGCTTTCTTT
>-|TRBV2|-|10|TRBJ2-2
CARGAGELFF
TGTGCCAGAGGAGCCGGGGAGCTGTTTTTT
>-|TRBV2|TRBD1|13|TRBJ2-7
CATQGENAYEQYF
TGTGCCACCCAGGGGGAGAATGCCTACGAGCAGTACTTC
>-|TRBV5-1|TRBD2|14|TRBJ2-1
CASSYGYSGSRQFF
TGCGCCAGCAGCTACGGATATAGCGGGAGTAGACAGTTCTTC
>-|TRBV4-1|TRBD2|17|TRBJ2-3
CASSQERASGREDTQYF
TGCGCCAGCAGCCAAGAGAGAGCTAGCGGGAGGGAAGATACGCAGTATTTT
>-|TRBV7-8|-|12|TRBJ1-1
CASSSPGAAAFF
TGTGCCAGCAGCTCACCAGGGGCTGCAGCTTTCTTT
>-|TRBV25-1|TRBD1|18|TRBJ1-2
CASRPAKDRGLPNYGYTF
TGTGCCAGCAGACCAGCCAAGGACAGGGGGCTCCCTAACTATGGCTACACCTTC
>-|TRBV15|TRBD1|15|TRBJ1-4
CATSRAGQHNEKLFF
TGTGCCACCAGCAGAGCGGGACAGCATAATGAAAAACTGTTTTTT
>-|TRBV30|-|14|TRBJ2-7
CAWRGPLGRNEQYF
TGTGCCTGGAGGGGCCCGTTGGGCCGTAACGAGCAGTACTTC
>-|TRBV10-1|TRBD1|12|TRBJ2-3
CVSRGQGDTQYF
TGCGTCAGCAGGGGACAGGGGGATACGCAGTATTTT
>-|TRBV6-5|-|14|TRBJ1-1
CASSSEGSRAEAFF
TGTGCCAGCAGTTCGGAGGGGTCGAGGGCTGAAGCTTTCTTT
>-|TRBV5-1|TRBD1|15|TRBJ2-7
CASSSPGQGVYEQYF
TGCGCCAGCAGTTCTCCGGGACAGGGGGTCTACGAGCAGTACTTC
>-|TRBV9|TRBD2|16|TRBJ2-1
CASSGGGGQAYNEQFF
TGTGCCAGCAGCGGGGGCGGGGGGCAAGCCTACAATGAGCAGTTCTTC
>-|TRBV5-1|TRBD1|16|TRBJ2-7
CASSLSPRRGPYEQYF
TGCGCCAGCAGCTTGTCTCCCCGCAGGGGGCCCTACGAGCAGTACTTC
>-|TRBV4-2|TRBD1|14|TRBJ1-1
CASSQETGSTEAFF
TGTGCCAGCAGCCAAGAGACAGGGAGCACTGAAGCTTTCTTT
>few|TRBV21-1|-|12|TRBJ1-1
CARDREVGEAFF
TGTGCCAGGGACAGGGAAGTGGGTGAAGCTTTCTTT
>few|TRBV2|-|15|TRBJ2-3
CASSERGSAPDTQYF
TGTGCCAGCAGTGAAAGAGGGTCAGCCCCAGATACGCAGTATTTT
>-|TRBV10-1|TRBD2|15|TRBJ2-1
CASSDAGGSYNEQFF
TGCGCCAGCAGTGATGCGGGAGGATCCTACAATGAGCAGTTCTTC
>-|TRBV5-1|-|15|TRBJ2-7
CASRLGTESSYEQYF
TGCGCCAGCAGGCTAGGGACTGAGAGCTCCTACGAGCAGTACTTC
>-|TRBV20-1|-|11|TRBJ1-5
CSAREGVPQHF
TGCAGTGCTAGGGAAGGGGTGCCCCAGCATTTT
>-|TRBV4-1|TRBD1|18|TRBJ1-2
CASSQRGFEQGAGYGYTF
TGCGCCAGCAGCCAACGGGGGTTTGAACAGGGGGCCGGCTATGGCTACACCTTC
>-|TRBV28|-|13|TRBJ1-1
CASSGWVNTEAFF
TGTGCCAGTAGCGGTTGGGTTAACACTGAAGCTTTCTTT